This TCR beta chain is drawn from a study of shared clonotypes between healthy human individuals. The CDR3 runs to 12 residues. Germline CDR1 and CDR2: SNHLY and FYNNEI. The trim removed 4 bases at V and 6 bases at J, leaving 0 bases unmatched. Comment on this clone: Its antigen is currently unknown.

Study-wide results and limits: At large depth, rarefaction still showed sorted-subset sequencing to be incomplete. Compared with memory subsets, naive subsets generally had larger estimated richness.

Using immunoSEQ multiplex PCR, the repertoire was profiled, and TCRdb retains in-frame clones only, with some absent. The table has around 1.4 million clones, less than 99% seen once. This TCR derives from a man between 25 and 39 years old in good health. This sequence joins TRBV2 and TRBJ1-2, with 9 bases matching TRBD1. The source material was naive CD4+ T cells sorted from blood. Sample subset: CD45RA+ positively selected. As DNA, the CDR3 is TGTGCCAGCAGTGGGACAGGGGATGGCTACACCTTC. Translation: CASSGTGDGYTF.